The 16 T cell receptor beta chains below come from one sample, sequenced in a study of cytomegalovirus exposure and HLA in healthy donors. The PCR made use of 60 Vbeta and 13 Jbeta primers. Libraries were prepared by immunoSEQ multiplex PCR; TCRdb keeps only in-frame clonotypes and omits some of them. The top ten hold roughly 20% of the sample, which has 100,000 to 150,000 clones, less than 90% seen once. The sample was PBMCs. These TCRs come from a man younger than 30 in good health and CMV-seropositive.

The J gene is TRBJ1-5, the V gene TRBV2; D may be TRBD1 (5 bases). CDR1 and CDR2 (germline): SNHLY, FYNNEI. V was shortened by 5 bases and J by 3 bases, with 23 bases between the two germline ends. CDR3 length: 18 residues. CDR3 sequence (DNA): TGTGCCAGCAGTATCGAAGGGGCGCCGACCCTTTTCAATCAGCCCCAGCATTTT. This gives the protein CASSIEGAPTLFNQPQHF.

The rearrangement joins TRBV11-1 to TRBJ2-2, with TRBD1 as a possible D gene (6 bases). V was clipped by 6 bases and J by 5 bases, with 10 bases between them. This CDR3 is 13 amino acids long. Germline CDR1 reads SGHAT; CDR2 reads FQDESV (reference sequence). CDR3 DNA sequence: TGTGCCAGCAGGAATACAGGGACCGGGGAGCTGTTTTTT. Its translation is CASRNTGTGELFF.

V usage is TRBV28 and J usage is TRBJ2-1, with D possibly TRBD1 on 5 matching bases. From germline, CDR1 is MDHEN and CDR2 SYDVKM. This CDR3 has 15 amino acids. Trimming took off 4 bases at V and 6 bases at J, with 16 bases between the two ends. In nucleotides, the CDR3 is TGTGCCAGCAGTTCAACCAGGGAAGGCCCCAATGAGCAGTTCTTC. Protein product: CASSSTREGPNEQFF.

The rearrangement uses TRBV27 and TRBJ1-5, with D possibly TRBD1 on 5 matching bases. V was cut by 2 bases and J by 3 bases, with 14 bases left in between. Per germline, CDR1 MNHEY and CDR2 SMNVEV (reference sequence). This CDR3 region has 16 residues. The CDR3 DNA sequence: TGTGCCAGCAGTTTAGGGGGGTTCGGCACCAATCAGCCCCAGCATTTT. Encoded protein: CASSLGGFGTNQPQHF.

This clone was seen more than once but under ten times. The chain is built from TRBV5-6 and TRBJ2-5; D gene unclear. The CDR3 contains 11 residues. Germline values: CDR1 SGHDT, CDR2 YYEEEE. V shed 3 bases and J shed 4 bases, with 4 bases lying between them. CDR3 nucleotides: TGTGCCAGCAGCTACGGAGAGACCCAGTACTTC. Translating it yields CASSYGETQYF.

The J gene is TRBJ1-4, the V gene TRBV4-1, with D perhaps matching TRBD1 (5 bases). V gave up 5 bases and J gave up 2 bases, with 15 bases separating them. The CDR3 covers 16 residues. Germline lookup yields CDR1 MGHRA and CDR2 YSYEKL. The CDR3 spells CASSERVGATNEKLFF. CDR3 nucleotides: TGCGCCAGCAGCGAAAGGGTAGGGGCGACTAATGAAAAACTGTTTTTT.

V and J are TRBV7-8 and TRBJ2-7, with D possibly matching TRBD2 (5 bases). Trimming removed 2 bases at V and 0 bases at J, with 14 bases between. This CDR3 has 16 residues. Germline V gives CDR1 SGHVS, CDR2 FQNEAQ. The DNA of the CDR3 is TGTGCCAGCAGCTTACCCCCCCGGGATCCCTCCTACGAGCAGTACTTC. Amino acids: CASSLPPRDPSYEQYF.

The chain is built from TRBV28 and TRBJ2-1; no reliable D call. Trimming pared 8 bases from V and 10 bases from J, leaving 12 bases between. Germline V CDR1 and CDR2: MDHEN, SYDVKM. This CDR3 contains 11 residues. CDR3 residues: CASARPREQFF. DNA for the CDR3: TGTGCCAGCGCCCGACCGAGGGAGCAGTTCTTC.

This chain uses TRBV11-2 with TRBJ2-2, with 8 nucleotides matching TRBD2. J lost 4 bases, V lost 5 bases, and 3 bases had no gene match. Germline loops: CDR1 SGHAT, CDR2 FQNNGV. This CDR3 comprises 14 residues. The CDR3 sequence is CASSPGGGTGELFF. The CDR3 nucleotides read TGTGCCAGCAGCCCGGGGGGGGGCACCGGGGAGCTGTTTTTT.

This chain connects TRBV6-5 to TRBJ1-1; 10 bases are a match to TRBD1. The CDR3 runs to 13 residues. Germline V lookup: CDR1 MNHEY, CDR2 SVGAGI. The J segment lost 7 bases and the V segment lost 2 bases, leaving 1 base of the junction unmatched. Here the CDR3 reads CASSYRTGGEAFF. The CDR3 DNA reads as TGTGCCAGCAGTTACCGGACAGGGGGTGAAGCTTTCTTT.

V is TRBV10-3 and J is TRBJ1-5, with TRBD1 as a possible D gene (5 bases). Germline V gene sequence: CDR1 ENHRY, CDR2 SYGVKD. The CDR3 extends over 15 amino acids. V was trimmed by 2 bases and J by 1 base, leaving 9 bases between them. The CDR3 sequence: CAISEGAESNQPQHF. CDR3 nucleotides: TGTGCCATCAGTGAGGGGGCGGAAAGCAATCAGCCCCAGCATTTT.

This clone was picked up one time. V gene TRBV7-9 combines with J gene TRBJ1-4; D uncertain. The CDR3 extends over 14 amino acids. Germline V lookup: CDR1 SEHNR, CDR2 FQNEAQ (reference sequence). The V end was cut by 5 bases, the J end by 6 bases, with 13 bases between. The CDR3 region has the DNA TGTGCCAGCAGCCCCATCGTGGCAGATGAAAAACTGTTTTTT. Its translation: CASSPIVADEKLFF.

As for this clone: Other DNA sequences in the same sample also yield this CDR3. The rearrangement joins TRBV28 to TRBJ2-3; 11 bases agree with TRBD2. CDR1 is MDHEN and CDR2 is SYDVKM in the germline V gene. The V segment lost 3 bases and the J segment 4 bases; nucleotides outside the gene matches: 3. CDR3 length equals 15 residues. The CDR3 loop is CASSFTSGGADTQYF. CDR3 sequence (DNA): TGTGCCAGCAGTTTCACTAGCGGGGGTGCAGATACGCAGTATTTT.

The chain recombines TRBV4-1 with TRBJ1-6; the D gene is possibly TRBD1 (6 bases). CDR1 is MGHRA and CDR2 is YSYEKL in the germline V gene. Deletions cut 5 bases from V and 6 bases from J, with 11 bases between. The CDR3 is 14 amino acids. CDR3 loop: CASSWGTPNSPLHF. The CDR3 DNA follows: TGCGCCAGCAGCTGGGGGACACCTAATTCACCCCTCCACTTT.

This sequence joins TRBV5-5 and TRBJ2-7; 9 bases agree with TRBD1. Germline trimming cut 2 bases from V and 3 bases from J; bases unmatched to any gene: 9. Germline CDR1 reads SGHKS; CDR2 reads YYEKEE (reference sequence). The CDR3 extends over 16 amino acids. The CDR3 region is CASSFGTGGSVYEQYF. The CDR3, as DNA: TGTGCCAGCAGCTTTGGTACAGGGGGCTCGGTCTACGAGCAGTACTTC.

The J gene is TRBJ2-2, the V gene TRBV2; possible D gene TRBD2, 5 bases. Between the trimmed V and J ends, which lost 5 bases and 6 bases, there was a span of 25 bases. This CDR3 is built from 18 residues. CDR1 and CDR2 from the germline V gene are SNHLY and FYNNEI. CDR3 loop: CASSWAVGSPRSPGELFF. The CDR3 DNA reads TGTGCCAGCAGTTGGGCAGTTGGGAGTCCACGATCCCCCGGGGAGCTGTTTTTT.